This T cell receptor (beta chain) was recovered during a study of glioma-infiltrating T cells after dendritic cell vaccination. In the study overall: Patients had newly diagnosed or recurrent glioblastoma and received dendritic cell vaccines. Three intradermal dendritic cell vaccine injections were given every two weeks.

Amplification used 60 V beta primers and 13 J beta primers. This table comes from immunoSEQ multiplex PCR, and its TCRdb copy is limited to in-frame clones, with some not included. The sample shows under 35,000 clones, 90% of them seen only once. The J segment lost 4 bases and the V segment lost 0 bases, leaving 4 bases of the junction unmatched. CDR1 and CDR2 (germline): MGHRA, YSYEKL. This CDR3 contains 15 residues. This chain connects TRBV4-1 to TRBJ2-7; 9 bases map to TRBD1. The sample here was blood, taken before dendritic cell vaccination. This clonotype was sampled from a human donor with glioblastoma. CDR3 amino acids: CASSQETGGTYEQYF. The CDR3 DNA follows: TGCGCCAGCAGCCAAGAAACAGGGGGCACGTACGAGCAGTACTTC.